The source of this T cell receptor beta chain is a study of blood T cell repertoires in COVID-19. Overall study context: Samples representing acute and convalescent COVID-19 were sourced from the United States, Italy and Spain. T cells, B-cell-depleted T cells, or PBMCs supplied cDNA or gDNA.

The table came from immunoSEQ multiplex PCR; TCRdb's copy has only in-frame clones and leaves some out. The sample records about 270,000 clones, around 90% being singletons. Cohort 3 recovered donors had two negative PCRs, clearance, or symptom resolution. Trimming stripped 2 bases from V and 8 bases from J, with 12 bases between. The CDR3 has 13 amino acids. Germline V gives CDR1 SGHAT, CDR2 FQNNGV. This chain uses TRBV11-2 with TRBJ1-2; D unclear. This sequence originates from a woman aged 25 to 39 who had recovered from COVID-19. The material sequenced was PBMCs or T cells enriched from blood (not recorded which). The chain's CDR3 is CASSLILSGGYTF. CDR3 sequence (DNA): TGTGCCAGCAGCTTAATCCTCTCGGGAGGCTACACCTTC.